This TCR beta chain was profiled in a study of blood T cells in healthy people across ages. Then a second PCR, running about 6 to 12 cycles, was carried out with a sample-barcoded 5' primer and a J-beta primer mix. TCRdb reprocessed the 5' RACE reads via MiXCR and lists one record per CDR3 protein. The sample includes 1.6 million or so distinct CDR3 sequences, 34% seen only once; the top ten take approximately 11%. In terms of origin and age, donors were healthy Caucasian individuals from Russia aged about 6 to 90. Donors gave about 10 milliliters of peripheral blood apiece. The authors isolated at least 6 million PBMCs per sample. Trimming cost V 3 bases and J 5 bases, with 11 bases left between them. The CDR3 is 13 residues long.

This chain uses TRBV12-3 or TRBV12-4 with TRBJ2-7; weak D call: TRBD2 (5 bases). Sequencing used blood. This receptor was taken from a woman aged 25 to 45 in good health. CDR3 region: CASSFVGRDEQYF. In nucleotides, the CDR3 is TGTGCCAGCAGTTTTGTAGGGCGGGACGAGCAGTACTTC.